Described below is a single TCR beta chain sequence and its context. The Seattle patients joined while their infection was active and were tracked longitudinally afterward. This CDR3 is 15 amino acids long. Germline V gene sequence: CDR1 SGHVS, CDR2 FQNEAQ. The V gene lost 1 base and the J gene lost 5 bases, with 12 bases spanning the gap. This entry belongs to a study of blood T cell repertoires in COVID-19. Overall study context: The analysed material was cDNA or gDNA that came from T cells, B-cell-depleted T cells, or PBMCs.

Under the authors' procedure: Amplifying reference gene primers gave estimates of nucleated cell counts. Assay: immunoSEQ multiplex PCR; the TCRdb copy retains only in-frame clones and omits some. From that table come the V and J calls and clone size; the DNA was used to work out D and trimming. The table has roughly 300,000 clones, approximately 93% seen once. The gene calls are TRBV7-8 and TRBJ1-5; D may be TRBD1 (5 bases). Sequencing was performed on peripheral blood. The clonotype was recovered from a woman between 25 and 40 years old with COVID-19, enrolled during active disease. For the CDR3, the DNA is TGTGCCAGCAGCTTAGAAAGGGCCAGGGATCAGCCCCAGCATTTT. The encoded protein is CASSLERARDQPQHF.